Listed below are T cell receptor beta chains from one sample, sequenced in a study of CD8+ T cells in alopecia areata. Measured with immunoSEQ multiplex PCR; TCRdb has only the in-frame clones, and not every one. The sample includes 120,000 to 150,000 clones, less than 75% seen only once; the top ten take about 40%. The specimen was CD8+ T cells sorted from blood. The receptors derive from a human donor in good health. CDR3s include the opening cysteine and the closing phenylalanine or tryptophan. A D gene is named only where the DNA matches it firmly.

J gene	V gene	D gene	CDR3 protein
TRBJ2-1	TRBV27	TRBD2	CASSRREGYNEQFF
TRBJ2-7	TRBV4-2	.	CASSQWAGYEQYF
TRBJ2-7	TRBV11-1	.	CASSLNRMYEQYF
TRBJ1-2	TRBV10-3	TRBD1	CAISETGATYGYTF
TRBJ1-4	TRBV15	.	CATSVTGEKLFF
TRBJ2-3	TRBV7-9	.	CASSPGPSGADTQYF
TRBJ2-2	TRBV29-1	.	CSVGGGRDTGELFF
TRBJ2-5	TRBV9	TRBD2	CASSVVLAGVGETQYF
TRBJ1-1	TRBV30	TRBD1	CAWSPGTGRTGAFF
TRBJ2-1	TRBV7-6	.	CASSVRGEQFF
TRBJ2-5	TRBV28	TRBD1	CASSRTGIVETQYF
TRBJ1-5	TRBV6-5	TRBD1	CASSTGGRQPQHF
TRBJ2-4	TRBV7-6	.	CASSLNGIQYF
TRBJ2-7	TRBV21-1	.	CASRTYLGQYF
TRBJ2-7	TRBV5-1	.	CASSLARGRSYEQYF
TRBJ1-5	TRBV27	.	CASTPGPNQPQHF
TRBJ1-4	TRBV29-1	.	CSVVSDAVNEKLFF
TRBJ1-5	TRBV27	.	CASSLFGGNQPQHF
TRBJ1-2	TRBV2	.	CASSPSPGGGYGYTF
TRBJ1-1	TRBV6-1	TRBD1	CASSVRGEGTEAFF
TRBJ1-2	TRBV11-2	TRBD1	CASSAVRGDRGRLDYGYTF
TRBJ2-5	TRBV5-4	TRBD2	CASRYAGLAGGETQYF
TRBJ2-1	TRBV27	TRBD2	CASSPQPGLAVYNEQFF
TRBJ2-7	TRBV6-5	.	CASSYQAGSYEQYF
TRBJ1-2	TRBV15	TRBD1	CATSSLGQDRNANYGYTF